This T cell receptor beta chain was recovered during a study of shared clonotypes between healthy human individuals. Turning to the study itself: Ranging from 18 to 49 in age, donors were a couple of women and three men.

As for this clone: Its antigen is unidentified. It is likely a read error: a sequence one base away is far more abundant. The same CDR3 can be traced to other DNA sequences in this sample.

Using immunoSEQ multiplex PCR, the repertoire was profiled, and TCRdb retains in-frame clones only, with some absent. The data contain around 500,000 clones, about 85% of them singletons. The study drew all its donors from Caucasian adults living in Nashville, Tennessee. CDR3 length: 20 residues. Germline loops: CDR1 LGHNA, CDR2 YNFKEQ. The junction had 24 bases not matched to a gene; V was cut back by 2 bases and J by 7 bases. Study conclusions and caveats: Sampling used blood alone; tissue repertoires probably differ.

This chain connects TRBV4-2 to TRBJ2-7; 9 bases agree with TRBD2. The clonotype originates from a woman aged 40 to 50 in good health. Some clones in this sample may be carry-over from other donors' samples. Sequenced: PBMCs. CDR3 in amino acids: CASSQKFGWSVAGVVVEQYF. The CDR3 DNA reads as TGTGCCAGCAGCCAAAAGTTCGGATGGTCAGTAGCGGGAGTAGTGGTAGAGCAGTACTTC.